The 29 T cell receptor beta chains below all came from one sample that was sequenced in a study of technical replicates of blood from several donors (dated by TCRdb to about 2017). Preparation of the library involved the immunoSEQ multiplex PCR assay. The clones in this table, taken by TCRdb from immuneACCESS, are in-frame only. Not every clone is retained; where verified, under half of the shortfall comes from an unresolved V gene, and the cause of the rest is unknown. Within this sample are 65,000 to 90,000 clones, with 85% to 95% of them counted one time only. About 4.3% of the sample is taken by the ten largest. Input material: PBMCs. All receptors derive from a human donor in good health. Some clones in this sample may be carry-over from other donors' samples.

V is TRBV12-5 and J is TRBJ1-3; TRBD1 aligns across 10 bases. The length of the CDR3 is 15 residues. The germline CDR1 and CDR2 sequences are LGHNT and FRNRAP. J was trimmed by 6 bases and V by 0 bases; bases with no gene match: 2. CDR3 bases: TGTGCTAGTGGTTTGGTCGGGACAGGGGAAAACACCATATATTTT. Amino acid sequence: CASGLVGTGENTIYF.

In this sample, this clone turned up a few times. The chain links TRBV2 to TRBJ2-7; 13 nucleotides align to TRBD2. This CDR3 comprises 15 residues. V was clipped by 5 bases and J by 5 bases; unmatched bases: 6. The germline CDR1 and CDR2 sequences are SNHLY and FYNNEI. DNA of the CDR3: TGTGCCAGCAGTACGCGGACTAGCGGGAGTCACGAGCAGTACTTC. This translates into CASSTRTSGSHEQYF.

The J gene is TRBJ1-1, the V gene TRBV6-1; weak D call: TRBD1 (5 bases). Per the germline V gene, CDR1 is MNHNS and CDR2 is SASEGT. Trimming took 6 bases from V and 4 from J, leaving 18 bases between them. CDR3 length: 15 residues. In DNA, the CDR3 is TGTGCCAGCAGAGACCCAGCCGGGGGAGCCACTGAAGCTTTCTTT. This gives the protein CASRDPAGGATEAFF.

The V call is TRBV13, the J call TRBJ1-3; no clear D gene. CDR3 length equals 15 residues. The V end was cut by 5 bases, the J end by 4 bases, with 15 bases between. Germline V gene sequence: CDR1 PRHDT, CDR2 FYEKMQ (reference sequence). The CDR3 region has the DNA TGTGCCAGCAGCCTTAGGAGCCTTGCGGGAAACACCATATATTTT. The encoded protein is CASSLRSLAGNTIYF.

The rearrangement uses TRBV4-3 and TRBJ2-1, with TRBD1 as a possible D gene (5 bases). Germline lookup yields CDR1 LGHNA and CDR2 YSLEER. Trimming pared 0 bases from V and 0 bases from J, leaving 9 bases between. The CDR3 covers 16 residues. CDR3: CASSQDSRASYNEQFF. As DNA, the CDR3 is TGCGCCAGCAGCCAAGATAGCAGGGCCTCCTACAATGAGCAGTTCTTC.

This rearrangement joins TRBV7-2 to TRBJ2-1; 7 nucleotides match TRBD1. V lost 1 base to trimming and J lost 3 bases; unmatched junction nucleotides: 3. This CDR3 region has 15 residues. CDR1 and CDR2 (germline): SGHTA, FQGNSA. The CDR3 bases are TGTGCCAGCAGCTTAGGTGGGACAGTCTACAATGAGCAGTTCTTC. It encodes CASSLGGTVYNEQFF. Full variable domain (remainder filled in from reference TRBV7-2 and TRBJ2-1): GAGVSQSPSNKVTEKGKDVELRCDPISGHTALYWYRQSLGQGLEFLIYFQGNSAPDKSGLPSDRFSAERTGGSVSTLTIQRTQQEDSAVYLCASSLGGTVYNEQFFGPGTRLTVL.

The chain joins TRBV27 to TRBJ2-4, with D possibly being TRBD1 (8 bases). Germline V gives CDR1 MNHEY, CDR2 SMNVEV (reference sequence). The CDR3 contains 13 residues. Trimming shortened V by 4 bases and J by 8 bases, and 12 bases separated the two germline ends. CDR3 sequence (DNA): TGTGCCAGCAGTTCACAGGGGGGGGACATTCAGTACTTC. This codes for CASSSQGGDIQYF.

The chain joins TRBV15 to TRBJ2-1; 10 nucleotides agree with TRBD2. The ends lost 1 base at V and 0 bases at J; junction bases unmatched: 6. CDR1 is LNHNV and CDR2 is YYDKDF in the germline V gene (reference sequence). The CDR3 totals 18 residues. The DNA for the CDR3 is TGTGCCACCAGCAGAGCTAGCGGGAGTCTCAGCTCCTACAATGAGCAGTTCTTC. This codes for CATSRASGSLSSYNEQFF.

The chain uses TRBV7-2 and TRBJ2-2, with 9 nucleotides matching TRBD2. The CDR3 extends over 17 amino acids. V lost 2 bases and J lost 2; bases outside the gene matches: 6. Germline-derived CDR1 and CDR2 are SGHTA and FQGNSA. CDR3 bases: TGTGCCAGCAGCTTATGGGCTAGCGGGATAAACACCGGGGAGCTGTTTTTT. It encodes CASSLWASGINTGELFF.

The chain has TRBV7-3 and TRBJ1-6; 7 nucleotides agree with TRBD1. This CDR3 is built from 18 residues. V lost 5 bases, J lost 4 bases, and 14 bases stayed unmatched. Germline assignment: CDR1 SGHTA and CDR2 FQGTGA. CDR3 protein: CASSITDRRLRYNSPLHF. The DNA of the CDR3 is TGTGCCAGCAGCATTACGGACAGGCGCCTCAGATATAATTCACCCCTCCACTTT.

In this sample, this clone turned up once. CDR3 region: CSVEGQTYTGELFF. CDR3 nucleotides: TGCAGCGTTGAAGGACAGACGTACACCGGGGAGCTGTTTTTT. V gene TRBV29-1 combines with J gene TRBJ2-2; TRBD1 is a possible D gene (5 bases). Germline CDR1 reads SQVTM; CDR2 reads ANQGSEA. This CDR3 contains 14 residues. Trimming left V 1 base short and J 3 bases short, with 9 bases between.

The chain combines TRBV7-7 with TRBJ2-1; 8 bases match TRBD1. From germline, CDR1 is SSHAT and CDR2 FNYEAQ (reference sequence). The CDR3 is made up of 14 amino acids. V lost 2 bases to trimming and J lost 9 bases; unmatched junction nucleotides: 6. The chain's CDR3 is CASSLKTGVSEQFF. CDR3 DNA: TGTGCCAGCAGCTTAAAGACAGGGGTTAGTGAGCAGTTCTTC. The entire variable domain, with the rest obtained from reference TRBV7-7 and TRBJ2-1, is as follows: GAGVSQSPRYKVTKRGQDVTLRCDPISSHATLYWYQQALGQGPEFLTYFNYEAQPDKSGLPSDRFSAERPEGSISTLTIQRTEQRDSAMYRCASSLKTGVSEQFFGPGTRLTVL.

The CDR3 bases are TGCGCCAGCAGCCCCTTGACCAGGGTGGACAAAGCTTTCTTT. Translated, it gives CASSPLTRVDKAFF. The chain joins TRBV4-1 to TRBJ1-1; a possible D gene is TRBD1 (5 bases). Per germline, CDR1 MGHRA and CDR2 YSYEKL. The V end was cut by 4 bases, the J end by 9 bases, with 18 bases between. This CDR3 comprises 14 residues.

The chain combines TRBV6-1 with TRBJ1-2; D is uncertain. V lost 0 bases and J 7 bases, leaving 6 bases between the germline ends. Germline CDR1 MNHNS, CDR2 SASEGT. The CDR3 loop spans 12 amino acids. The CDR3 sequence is CASSEARGGYTF. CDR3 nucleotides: TGTGCCAGCAGTGAAGCTCGGGGTGGCTACACCTTC.

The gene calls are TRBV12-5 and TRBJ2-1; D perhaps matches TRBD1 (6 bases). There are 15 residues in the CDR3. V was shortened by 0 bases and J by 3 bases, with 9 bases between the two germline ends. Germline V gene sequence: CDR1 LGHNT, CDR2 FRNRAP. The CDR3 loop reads CASGLVIGGYNEQFF. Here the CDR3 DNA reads TGTGCTAGTGGTTTGGTAATAGGGGGCTACAATGAGCAGTTCTTC.

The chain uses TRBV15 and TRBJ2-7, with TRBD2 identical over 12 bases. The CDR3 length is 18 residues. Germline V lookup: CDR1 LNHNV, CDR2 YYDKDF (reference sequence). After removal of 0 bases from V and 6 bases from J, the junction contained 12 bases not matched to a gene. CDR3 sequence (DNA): TGTGCCACCAGCAGAGAGAATGGACTAGCGGGGCCCCTGGGCGAGCAGTACTTC. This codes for CATSRENGLAGPLGEQYF.

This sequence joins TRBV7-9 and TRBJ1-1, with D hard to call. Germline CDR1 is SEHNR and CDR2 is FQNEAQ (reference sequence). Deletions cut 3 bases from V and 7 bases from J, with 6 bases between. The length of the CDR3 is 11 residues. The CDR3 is CASSFSLEAFF. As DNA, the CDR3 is TGTGCCAGCAGCTTTTCTCTTGAAGCTTTCTTT.

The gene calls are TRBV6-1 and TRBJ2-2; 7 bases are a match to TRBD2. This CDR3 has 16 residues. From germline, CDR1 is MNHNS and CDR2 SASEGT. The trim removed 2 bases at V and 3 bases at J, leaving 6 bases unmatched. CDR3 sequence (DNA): TGTGCCAGCAGTGAATTTGTTGCGGGAGACACCGGGGAGCTGTTTTTT. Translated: CASSEFVAGDTGELFF.

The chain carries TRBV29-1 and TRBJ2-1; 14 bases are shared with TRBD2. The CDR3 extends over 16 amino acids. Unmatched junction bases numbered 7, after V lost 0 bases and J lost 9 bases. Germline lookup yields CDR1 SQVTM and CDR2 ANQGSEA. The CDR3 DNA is TGCAGCGTTGAAGATCTGGGGACTAGCGGGAGATTTGAGCAGTTCTTC. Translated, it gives CSVEDLGTSGRFEQFF.

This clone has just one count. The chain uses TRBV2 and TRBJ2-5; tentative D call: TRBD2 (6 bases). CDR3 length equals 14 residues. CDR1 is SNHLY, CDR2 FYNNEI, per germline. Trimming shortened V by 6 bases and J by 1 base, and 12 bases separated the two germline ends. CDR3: CASSAGRPQETQYF. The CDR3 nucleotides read TGTGCCAGCAGCGCGGGACGCCCCCAAGAGACCCAGTACTTC.

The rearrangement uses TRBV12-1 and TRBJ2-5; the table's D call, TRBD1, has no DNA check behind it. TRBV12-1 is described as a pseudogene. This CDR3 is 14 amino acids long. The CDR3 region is CASPRMGLKETQYF. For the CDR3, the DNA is TGTGCCAGCCCGAGGATGGGGCTAAAAGAGACCCAGTACTTC.

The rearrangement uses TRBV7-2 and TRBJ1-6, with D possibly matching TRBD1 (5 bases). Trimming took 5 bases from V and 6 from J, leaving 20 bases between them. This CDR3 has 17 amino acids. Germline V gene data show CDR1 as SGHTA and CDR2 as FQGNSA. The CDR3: CASSRVAGLGGNSPLHF. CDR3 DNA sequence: TGTGCCAGCAGCCGAGTGGCAGGGTTGGGCGGTAATTCACCCCTCCACTTT. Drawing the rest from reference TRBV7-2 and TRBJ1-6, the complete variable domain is GAGVSQSPSNKVTEKGKDVELRCDPISGHTALYWYRQSLGQGLEFLIYFQGNSAPDKSGLPSDRFSAERTGGSVSTLTIQRTQQEDSAVYLCASSRVAGLGGNSPLHFGNGTRLTVT.

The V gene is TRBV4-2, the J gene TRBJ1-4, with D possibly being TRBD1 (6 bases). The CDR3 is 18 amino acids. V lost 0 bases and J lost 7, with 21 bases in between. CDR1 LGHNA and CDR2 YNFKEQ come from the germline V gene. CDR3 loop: CASSQEIRVGAPFEKLFF. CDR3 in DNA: TGTGCCAGCAGCCAAGAGATTCGCGTGGGGGCACCGTTTGAAAAACTGTTTTTT.

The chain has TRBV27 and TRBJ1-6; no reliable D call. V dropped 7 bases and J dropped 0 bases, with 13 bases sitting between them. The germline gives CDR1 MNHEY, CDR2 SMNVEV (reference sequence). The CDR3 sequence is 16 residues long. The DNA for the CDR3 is TGTGCCAGCACTAGAACGGGGAGCTCCTATAATTCACCCCTCCACTTT. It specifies CASTRTGSSYNSPLHF.

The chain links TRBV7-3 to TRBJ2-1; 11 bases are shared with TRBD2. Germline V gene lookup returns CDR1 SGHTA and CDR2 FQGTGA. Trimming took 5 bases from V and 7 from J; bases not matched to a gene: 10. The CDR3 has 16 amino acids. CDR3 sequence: CASSQLAGASGNEQFF. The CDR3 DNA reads TGTGCCAGCAGCCAACTAGCGGGGGCCTCGGGTAATGAGCAGTTCTTC.

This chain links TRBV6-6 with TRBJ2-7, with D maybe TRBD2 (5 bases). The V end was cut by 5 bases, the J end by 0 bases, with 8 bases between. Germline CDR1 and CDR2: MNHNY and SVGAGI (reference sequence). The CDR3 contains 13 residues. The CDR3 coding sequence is TGTGCCAGCAGTCGGGGAAGCTCCTACGAGCAGTACTTC. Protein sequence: CASSRGSSYEQYF.

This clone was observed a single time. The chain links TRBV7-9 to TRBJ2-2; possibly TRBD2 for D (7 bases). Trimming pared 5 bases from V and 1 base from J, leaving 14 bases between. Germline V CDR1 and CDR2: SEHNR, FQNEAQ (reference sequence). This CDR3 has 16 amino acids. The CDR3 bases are TGTGCCAGCAGCCCCGAAGGGGGGGGGAACACCGGGGAGCTGTTTTTT. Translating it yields CASSPEGGGNTGELFF.

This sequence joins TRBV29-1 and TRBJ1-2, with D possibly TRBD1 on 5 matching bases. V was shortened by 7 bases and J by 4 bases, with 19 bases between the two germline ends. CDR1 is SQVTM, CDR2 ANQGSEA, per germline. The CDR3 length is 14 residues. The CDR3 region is CSDRSPRGSYGYTF. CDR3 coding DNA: TGCAGCGACCGAAGCCCTAGGGGCTCCTATGGCTACACCTTC.

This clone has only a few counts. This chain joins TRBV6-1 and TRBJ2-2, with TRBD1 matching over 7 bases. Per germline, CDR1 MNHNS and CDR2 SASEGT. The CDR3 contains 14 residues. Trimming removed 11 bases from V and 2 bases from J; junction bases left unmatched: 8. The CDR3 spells CAGTGTANTGELFF. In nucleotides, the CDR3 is TGTGCCGGAACCGGGACAGCTAACACCGGGGAGCTGTTTTTT.